The 16 T cell receptor beta chains below come from one sample, sequenced in a study of identical twins. TCRdb redid the calling of the 5' RACE reads with MiXCR, one entry per CDR3 protein. Among 500,000 to 550,000 distinct CDR3 sequences listed, 20% to 25% were seen once. The sample also formed part of further work on yellow fever vaccine responses in identical twins.

Sequenced input: CD4+ T cells sorted from blood. The receptors shown here come from a woman younger than 35 in good health.

This clonotype appeared a few times. The CDR3 region is CASSLGGTRKEKLFF. In DNA form, the CDR3 reads TGTGCCAGCAGCTTAGGTGGGACACGTAAAGAAAAACTGTTTTTT. The chain recombines TRBV7-8 with TRBJ1-4, with D possibly matching TRBD1 (6 bases). V was pared by 1 base and J by 8 bases, with 14 bases between. This CDR3 has 15 residues. Germline CDR1 reads SGHVS; CDR2 reads FQNEAQ.

The J gene is TRBJ1-5, the V gene TRBV27; the match to TRBD1 covers 9 bases. Germline assignment: CDR1 MNHEY and CDR2 SMNVEV (reference sequence). V was clipped by 5 bases and J by 5 bases; unmatched bases: 7. This CDR3 spans 15 amino acids. CDR3 amino acids: CASSPRQGVYQPQHF. CDR3 coding DNA: TGTGCCAGCAGTCCCCGACAGGGGGTGTATCAGCCCCAGCATTTT.

The rearrangement links TRBV29-1 to TRBJ2-3; TRBD2 matches at 9 bases. The CDR3 covers 14 residues. CDR1 is SQVTM and CDR2 is ANQGSEA in the germline V gene. With 6 bases clipped from V and 3 bases from J, the junction kept 7 bases outside the gene matches. In DNA form, the CDR3 reads TGCAGCGTGACCGCGGGGGGGGTGACAGATACGCAGTATTTT. It translates to CSVTAGGVTDTQYF.

This clonotype showed up just a few times. J is TRBJ2-1 and V is TRBV19, with D hard to call. The CDR3 has 15 amino acids. V gave up 1 base and J gave up 6 bases, with 13 bases separating them. Germline V gene data show CDR1 as LNHDA and CDR2 as SQIVND (reference sequence). CDR3 residues: CASSIVHMGSNEQFF. The CDR3 nucleotides read TGTGCCAGTAGTATAGTCCACATGGGATCCAATGAGCAGTTCTTC.

V and J are TRBV24-1 and TRBJ2-6; 9 nucleotides agree with TRBD1. Germline V gives CDR1 KGHDR, CDR2 SFDVKD. With 4 bases clipped from V and 2 bases from J, the junction kept 11 bases outside the gene matches. This CDR3 has 19 residues. The chain's CDR3 is CATSDNTGTGTTGANVLTF. The CDR3 DNA is TGTGCCACCAGTGACAACACCGGGACAGGGACCACTGGGGCCAACGTCCTGACTTTC.

There are a few counts of this clonotype. The rearrangement uses TRBV28 and TRBJ2-7, with 8 bases identical to TRBD2. Germline assignment: CDR1 MDHEN and CDR2 SYDVKM. The CDR3 sequence is 15 residues long. Trimming cost V 6 bases and J 7 bases; bases outside gene matches: 14. CDR3 sequence (DNA): TGTGCCAGCAGAACACGCGGGGGGATGGGTGGAGAGCAGTACTTC. It encodes CASRTRGGMGGEQYF.

This clonotype was picked up a small number of times. The chain has TRBV12-3 or TRBV12-4 and TRBJ2-2, with no clear D. The CDR3 has 14 residues. Deletions cut 5 bases from V and 7 bases from J, with 14 bases between. CDR3 nucleotide sequence: TGTGCCAGCAGTACCTCTTCTACCCACGGGGAGCTGTTTTTT. This translates into CASSTSSTHGELFF.

The gene calls are TRBV29-1 and TRBJ1-1, with 12 bases lining up with TRBD1. CDR1 SQVTM and CDR2 ANQGSEA come from the germline V gene. This CDR3 is built from 17 residues. Trimming took 7 bases from V and 5 from J; bases not matched to a gene: 17. The CDR3 region is CSAPTPGQGARGTEAFF. CDR3 bases: TGCAGCGCTCCGACCCCGGGACAGGGGGCACGTGGGACTGAAGCTTTCTTT. Drawing the rest from reference TRBV29-1 and TRBJ1-1, the complete variable domain is SAVISQKPSRDICQRGTSLTIQCQVDSQVTMMFWYRQQPGQSLTLIATANQGSEATYESGFVIDKFPISRPNLTFSTLTVSNMSPEDSSIYLCSAPTPGQGARGTEAFFGQGTRLTVV.

The chain carries TRBV5-1 and TRBJ2-7, with TRBD2 identical over 9 bases. The germline V gene has CDR1 SGHRS and CDR2 YFSETQ. V lost 1 base and J lost 7; bases outside the gene matches: 12. The CDR3 contains 16 residues. The CDR3 coding sequence is TGCGCCAGCAGCTTGACTGCGGGAGGGCCGACTGGAGAGCAGTACTTC. This gives the protein CASSLTAGGPTGEQYF.

Only a few counts were recorded for this clonotype. The gene calls are TRBV28 and TRBJ2-4; D gene ambiguous. Between the trimmed V and J ends, which lost 5 bases and 7 bases, there was a span of 18 bases. Germline V gives CDR1 MDHEN, CDR2 SYDVKM. The CDR3 contains 15 residues. The CDR3 DNA reads TGTGCCAGCAGTCCCCGGGTAGGGTATTTGAACATTCAGTACTTC. Protein: CASSPRVGYLNIQYF.

V gene TRBV7-9 combines with J gene TRBJ2-2; D is perhaps TRBD1 (5 bases). V was shortened by 5 bases and J by 7 bases, with 11 bases between the two germline ends. From germline, CDR1 is SEHNR and CDR2 FQNEAQ (reference sequence). The CDR3 totals 13 residues. The CDR3 nucleotides are TGTGCCAGCAGCGCGACCAGGGTCGGGGAGCTGTTTTTT. It translates to CASSATRVGELFF.

This clonotype has a handful of counts. The chain has TRBV6-2 or TRBV6-3 and TRBJ2-1; 10 nucleotides agree with TRBD2. This CDR3 is 20 amino acids long. Germline assignment: CDR1 MNHEY and CDR2 SVGEGT. After removal of 2 bases from V and 0 bases from J, the junction contained 13 bases not matched to a gene. The chain's CDR3 is CASSYLGLAEGWGSYNEQFF. In nucleotides, the CDR3 is TGTGCCAGCAGTTACCTCGGACTAGCGGAGGGGTGGGGCTCCTACAATGAGCAGTTCTTC.

The chain employs TRBV6-5 and TRBJ2-3; 10 nucleotides line up with TRBD2. V shed 2 bases and J 0 bases; nucleotides not matched to a gene: 5. Germline values: CDR1 MNHEY, CDR2 SVGAGI. This CDR3 region has 17 residues. The chain's CDR3 is CASSYPHSGRSTDTQYF. The DNA of the CDR3 is TGTGCCAGCAGTTACCCCCATAGCGGGAGGAGCACAGATACGCAGTATTTT.

This chain links TRBV2 with TRBJ2-3, with 8 positions matching TRBD2. The CDR3 contains 16 residues. Germline V CDR1 and CDR2: SNHLY, FYNNEI. The junction had 6 bases not matched to a gene; V was cut back by 2 bases and J by 2 bases. The CDR3, as DNA: TGTGCCAGCAGTGAACGGGGGGGAGGTGACACAGATACGCAGTATTTT. Translation gives CASSERGGGDTDTQYF.

The chain combines TRBV10-3 with TRBJ2-1, with unresolved D. CDR1 and CDR2 (germline): ENHRY, SYGVKD. The length of the CDR3 is 13 residues. V was shortened by 7 bases and J by 7 bases, with 14 bases between the two germline ends. The CDR3 bases are TGTGCCATCAACGAAGGTGGGAAGAATGAGCAGTTCTTC. Translation: CAINEGGKNEQFF.

V gene TRBV28 combines with J gene TRBJ1-1; 8 positions match TRBD1. There are 14 residues in the CDR3. CDR1 is MDHEN, CDR2 SYDVKM, per germline. V shed 1 base, J shed 11 bases, and the junction held 9 bases outside the gene matches. The CDR3 DNA reads TGTGCCAGCAGTTTATCGCTGGACAGGGTAGGGGCTTTCTTT. Translating it yields CASSLSLDRVGAFF.